The rows below give T cell receptor beta chains drawn from one sample of a study of CDR3 diversity in severe acne. TCRdb independently ran MiXCR on the PCR reads; one entry per CDR3 protein. The table lists around 91,000 distinct CDR3 sequences, 45% to 60% of them singletons. Sequencing used blood. These receptors were obtained from a male donor in good health, without acne. CDR3s include the opening cysteine and the closing phenylalanine or tryptophan. The order of the fields is D gene, V gene, clone size, CDR3 length, J gene, CDR3 DNA, CDR3 protein. A D gene is named only where the DNA matches it firmly. Clone size is stated in some rows and not others, as once, few, many or a class when expanded.

TRBD1,TRBV24-1,NA,14,TRBJ2-2,TGTGCCACCAGTCCACAGGGGGCCACCGGGGAGCTGTTTTTT,CATSPQGATGELFF
NA,TRBV7-2,NA,16,TRBJ2-7,TGTGCCAGCAGCGTCCTCCCCGGAGACGGCTCCTACGAGCAGTACTTC,CASSVLPGDGSYEQYF
TRBD2,TRBV9,NA,16,TRBJ2-3,TGTGCCAGCAGCGTAGGCGGGGGGGGGGGCGCAGATACGCAGTATTTT,CASSVGGGGGADTQYF
TRBD1,TRBV2,NA,14,TRBJ1-2,TGTGCCAGCAGTGTGGACAGGTCTCGGGGTGGCTACACCTTC,CASSVDRSRGGYTF
NA,TRBV20-1,NA,16,TRBJ2-7,TGCAGTGCTAGGAGGGACCTCACCACCGGGGAGGTGGGGCAGTACTTC,CSARRDLTTGEVGQYF
TRBD1,TRBV19,many,14,TRBJ1-2,TGTGCCAGTGCCCGGGGACAGTTTAACTATGGCTACACCTTC,CASARGQFNYGYTF
NA,TRBV19,NA,15,TRBJ2-4,TGTGCCAGTAGTCCAGCAGGGATCAGCGGAAACATTCAGTACTTC,CASSPAGISGNIQYF
NA,TRBV2,few,16,TRBJ2-3,TGTGCCAGCATCCAGTCCGGGACCACCTTCACAGATACGCAGTATTTT,CASIQSGTTFTDTQYF
TRBD1,TRBV12-3/TRBV12-4,many,15,TRBJ1-1,TGTGCCAGCAGTCCGTGGACAGGGGGGAGCACTGAAGCTTTCTTT,CASSPWTGGSTEAFF
NA,TRBV5-1,many,14,TRBJ2-2,TGCGCCAGCAGCTCCGGCTCAGGGGCCGGGGAGCTGTTTTTT,CASSSGSGAGELFF
TRBD2,TRBV20-1,NA,14,TRBJ2-3,TGCAGTGCTAGGGGACTAGGGCAAGGGGGTACGCAGTATTTT,CSARGLGQGGTQYF
NA,TRBV6-6,NA,14,TRBJ2-5,TGTGCCAGCACCCGGGGGCGGGGCCAAGAGACCCAGTACTTC,CASTRGRGQETQYF
NA,TRBV20-1,NA,13,TRBJ2-7,TGCAGTGCTAGACAGGGGCCCACCTACGGGCAGTACTTC,CSARQGPTYGQYF
NA,TRBV7-9,NA,14,TRBJ2-7,TGTGCCAGCAGCCCCGGACGGGTAGTACCCGAGCAGTACTTC,CASSPGRVVPEQYF
TRBD1,TRBV7-6,once,15,TRBJ2-5,TGTGCCAGCAGCTTAGAGGCAGGGGGCAGGGAGACCCAGTACTTC,CASSLEAGGRETQYF
NA,TRBV7-8,NA,14,TRBJ2-7,TGTGCCAGCAGTTTATCAGGCGCTTCCTACGAGCAGTACTTC,CASSLSGASYEQYF
NA,TRBV20-1,many,14,TRBJ2-7,TGCAGTGCGGGAAGACAGGTTAATTCCTACGAGCAGTACTTC,CSAGRQVNSYEQYF
NA,TRBV7-9,NA,20,TRBJ1-2,NA,CASSLRVYEQYFDINYGYTF
TRBD1,TRBV6-1,NA,15,TRBJ2-7,TGTGCCAGCAGGGCTGGGACAGGGGGCGGCTACGAGCAGTACTTC,CASRAGTGGGYEQYF
NA,TRBV6-1,NA,15,TRBJ1-5,TGTGCCAGCAGTGAAGGGGTATATAGCAATCAGCCCCAGCATTTT,CASSEGVYSNQPQHF
TRBD1,TRBV19,NA,15,TRBJ1-4,TGTGCCATCTCACAGGGGGCTGCAACTAATGAAAAACTGTTTTTT,CAISQGAATNEKLFF
TRBD2,TRBV10-1,NA,18,TRBJ2-3,TGCGCCAGCAGTGGGCCCACTAGCGGGAGGCCCAGCACAGATACGCAGTATTTT,CASSGPTSGRPSTDTQYF
NA,TRBV4-1,many,17,TRBJ1-3,TGCGCCAGCAGCCAAGAAAAGCTCGTGGACTCTGGAAACACCATATATTTT,CASSQEKLVDSGNTIYF
TRBD1,TRBV20-1,few,14,TRBJ2-7,TGCAGCACCAGGGATTGGGACAGCAACTACGAGCAGTACTTC,CSTRDWDSNYEQYF
NA,TRBV12-3/TRBV12-4,once,13,TRBJ1-5,TGTGCCAGCACGCCGGGGCAGAGAACCTACGAGCATTTT,CASTPGQRTYEHF
NA,TRBV18,many,17,TRBJ1-6,TGTGCCAGCTCACCACTAATTCCGGGACGGGTGGCTTCACCCCTCCACTTT,CASSPLIPGRVASPLHF
NA,TRBV25-1,NA,13,TRBJ1-5,TGTGCCAGCAGTGAGGCAGGGGCCCAGCCCCAGCATTTT,CASSEAGAQPQHF
NA,TRBV7-6,NA,12,TRBJ1-1,TGTGCCAGCAGCCCCGGGGGAACTGAAGCTTTCTTT,CASSPGGTEAFF
TRBD1,TRBV11-3,NA,13,TRBJ2-7,TGTGCCAGCATCAGGGGGACCATCTCCGAGCAGTACTTC,CASIRGTISEQYF
NA,TRBV5-4,NA,15,TRBJ2-1,TGTGCCAGCAGCTTGCAGGGGCTGGGGAACACTGAGCAGTTCTTC,CASSLQGLGNTEQFF
TRBD1,TRBV5-8,many,14,TRBJ1-3,TGTGCCAGCAGCGCAGGGGGCTTTGGAAACACCATATATTTT,CASSAGGFGNTIYF